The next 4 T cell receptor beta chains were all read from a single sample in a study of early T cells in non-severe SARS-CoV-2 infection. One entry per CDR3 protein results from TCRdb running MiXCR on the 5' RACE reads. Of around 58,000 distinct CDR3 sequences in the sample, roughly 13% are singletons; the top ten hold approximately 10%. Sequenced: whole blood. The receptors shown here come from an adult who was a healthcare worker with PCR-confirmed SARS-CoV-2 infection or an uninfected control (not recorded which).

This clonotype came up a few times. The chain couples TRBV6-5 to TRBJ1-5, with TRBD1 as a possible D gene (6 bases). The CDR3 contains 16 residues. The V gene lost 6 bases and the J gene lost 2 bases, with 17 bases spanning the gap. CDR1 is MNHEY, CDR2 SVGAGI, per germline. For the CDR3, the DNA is TGTGCCAGCAGCCCCTTACAGGGTAGCGGCAATCAGCCCCAGCATTTT. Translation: CASSPLQGSGNQPQHF.

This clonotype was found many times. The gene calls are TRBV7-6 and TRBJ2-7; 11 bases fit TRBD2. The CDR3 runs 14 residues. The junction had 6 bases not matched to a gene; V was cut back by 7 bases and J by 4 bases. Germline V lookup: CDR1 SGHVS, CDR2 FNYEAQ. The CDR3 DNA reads TGTGCCAGCACCCCTAGCGGGGGGAAGTACGAGCAGTACTTC. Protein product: CASTPSGGKYEQYF.

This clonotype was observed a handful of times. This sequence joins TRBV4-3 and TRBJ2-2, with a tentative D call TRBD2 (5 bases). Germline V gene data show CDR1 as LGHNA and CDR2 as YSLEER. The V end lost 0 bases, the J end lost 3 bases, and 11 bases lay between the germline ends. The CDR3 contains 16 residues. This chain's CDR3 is CASSQDPGIYTGELFF. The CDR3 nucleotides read TGCGCCAGCAGCCAAGATCCGGGAATCTACACCGGGGAGCTGTTTTTT.

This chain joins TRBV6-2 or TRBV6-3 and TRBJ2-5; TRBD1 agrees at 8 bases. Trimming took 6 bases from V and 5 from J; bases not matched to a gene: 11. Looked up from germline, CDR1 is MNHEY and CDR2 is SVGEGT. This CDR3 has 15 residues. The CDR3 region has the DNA TGTGCCAGCAGACTTTGGACAGGGATGGAGGAGACCCAGTACTTC. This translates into CASRLWTGMEETQYF.